What follows are 26 T cell receptor beta chains derived from one specimen sequenced in a study of T cell responses to AZD1222 COVID-19 vaccine. TCRdb's table, derived via immunoSEQ multiplex PCR, lists solely in-frame clones and lacks some. The sample has about 110,000 clones, about 94% seen once. Sequenced here: peripheral blood, sampled 28 days after the second AZD1222 dose. These receptor sequences come from an adult who received the AZD1222 COVID-19 vaccine.

The chain recombines TRBV5-1 with TRBJ1-1, with 7 bases matching TRBD1. Trimming removed 5 bases from V and 1 base from J; junction bases left unmatched: 5. This CDR3 comprises 14 residues. Germline V gives CDR1 SGHRS, CDR2 YFSETQ. CDR3 in DNA: TGCGCCAGCAGGACAGCAGGGGGGAACACTGAAGCTTTCTTT. It specifies CASRTAGGNTEAFF.

The chain links TRBV6-4 to TRBJ1-1; the D is unclear. V lost 3 bases and J lost 4, with 9 bases in between. This CDR3 has 13 amino acids. Germline V CDR1 and CDR2: MRHNA, SNTAGT. The CDR3 nucleotides are TGTGCCAGCAGTGAAATATGGGGCACTGAAGCTTTCTTT. Its protein is CASSEIWGTEAFF.

The V gene is TRBV27, the J gene TRBJ2-7, with TRBD1 matching 12 bases. The germline V gene encodes CDR1 MNHEY and CDR2 SMNVEV (reference sequence). The J segment lost 4 bases and the V segment lost 6 bases, leaving 4 bases of the junction unmatched. The CDR3 is 14 amino acids. Here the CDR3 reads CASSPGQGAYEQYF. The CDR3 DNA is TGTGCCAGCAGCCCGGGACAGGGGGCTTACGAGCAGTACTTC.

A single count supports this clone. The chain is built from TRBV15 and TRBJ1-2, with D tentatively TRBD1 (6 bases). This CDR3 has 15 residues. Germline CDR1 and CDR2: LNHNV and YYDKDF (reference sequence). V gave up 1 base and J gave up 0 bases, with 9 bases separating them. DNA of the CDR3: TGTGCCACCAGCAGAGTGCCAGGGGCTAACTATGGCTACACCTTC. Its protein is CATSRVPGANYGYTF.

This clone was picked up one time. The rearrangement joins TRBV24-1 to TRBJ2-1; 10 bases are a match to TRBD1. The CDR3 sequence is 16 residues long. Trimming cost V 2 bases and J 7 bases; bases outside gene matches: 7. The V gene's germline CDR1 is KGHDR and CDR2 SFDVKD. CDR3 sequence (DNA): TGTGCCACCAGTGATTCTCGACAGGGGGCTAAGAATGAGCAGTTCTTC. Translated: CATSDSRQGAKNEQFF.

The chain couples TRBV30 to TRBJ1-5; unclear D gene. The germline gives CDR1 GTSNPN, CDR2 SVGIG (reference sequence). V was shortened by 1 base and J by 5 bases, with 24 bases between the two germline ends. The CDR3 loop spans 18 amino acids. The CDR3 nucleotides read TGTGCCTGGAGTGCTACAGCAAGGTTCCACGGGATCGATCAGCCCCAGCATTTT. Amino acid sequence: CAWSATARFHGIDQPQHF.

V usage is TRBV18 and J usage is TRBJ2-1; 15 nucleotides align to TRBD2. Germline V gives CDR1 KGHSH, CDR2 LQKENI. V dropped 4 bases and J dropped 10; count of bases not matched to a gene: 5. This CDR3 is 15 amino acids long. The CDR3 DNA is TGTGCCAGCTCACTCGGACTAGCGGGAGGGGACGAGCAGTTCTTC. Residues: CASSLGLAGGDEQFF. Supplemented by reference TRBV18 and TRBJ2-1, the full variable domain reads NAGVMQNPRHLVRRRGQEARLRCSPMKGHSHVYWYRQLPEEGLKFMVYLQKENIIDESGMPKERFSAEFPKEGPSILRIQQVVRGDSAAYFCASSLGLAGGDEQFFGPGTRLTVL.

Here the CDR3 reads CASSKRDRQDKRQPQHF. The CDR3 nucleotides are TGTGCCAGCAGCAAGAGGGATCGACAGGACAAGAGACAGCCCCAGCATTTT. The J gene is TRBJ1-5, the V gene TRBV4-2; possible D gene TRBD1, 6 bases. V lost 5 bases and J lost 7, with 24 bases in between. There are 17 residues in the CDR3. CDR1 and CDR2 from the germline V gene are LGHNA and YNFKEQ.

The chain employs TRBV10-2 and TRBJ1-1; D is undetermined. Trimming cost V 2 bases and J 0 bases, with 7 bases left between them. Germline CDR1 is WSHSY and CDR2 is SAAADI. This CDR3 contains 14 residues. CDR3 in amino acids: CASSEVSLNTEAFF. DNA for the CDR3: TGCGCCAGCAGTGAGGTCAGCCTGAACACTGAAGCTTTCTTT.

This clone was detected only once. CDR3 protein: CASSGNIQNLGLREQYF. For the CDR3, the DNA is TGCGCCAGCAGCGGCAATATTCAAAACTTGGGCCTTCGCGAGCAGTACTTC. The chain combines TRBV5-1 with TRBJ2-7, with no clear D. Trimming took 4 bases from V and 6 from J, leaving 26 bases between them. CDR3 length: 17 amino acids. The germline V gene has CDR1 SGHRS and CDR2 YFSETQ.

CDR3 loop: CASSPDRRQPQHF. CDR3 DNA: TGCGCCAGCAGTCCGGACAGGCGACAGCCCCAGCATTTT. V and J are TRBV10-1 and TRBJ1-5, with TRBD1 identical over 7 bases. Germline V gene data show CDR1 as WNHNN and CDR2 as SYGVQD (reference sequence). The CDR3 length is 13 residues. The V gene end was trimmed by 5 bases and the J gene end by 7 bases; junction bases not matched to a gene: 5.

The chain has TRBV12-3 or TRBV12-4 and TRBJ2-3; D ambiguous. The CDR3 spans 13 residues. The V gene lost 1 base and the J gene lost 4 bases, with 6 bases spanning the gap. The CDR3 DNA follows: TGTGCCAGCAGTTTAGTATCATCAGATACGCAGTATTTT. Its protein product is CASSLVSSDTQYF.

The chain couples TRBV2 to TRBJ2-7, with a weak D call TRBD2 (5 bases). Trimming took off 7 bases at V and 0 bases at J, with 10 bases between the two ends. In germline, CDR1 is SNHLY, CDR2 FYNNEI. The CDR3 loop spans 13 amino acids. In DNA form, the CDR3 reads TGTGCCAGCATTGCGGGTTTCTCCTACGAGCAGTACTTC. It encodes CASIAGFSYEQYF.

The chain carries TRBV3-1 (or the pseudogene TRBV3-2) and TRBJ1-1, with D tentatively TRBD1 (5 bases). Germline CDR1 is LGHDT and CDR2 is YNNKEL (reference sequence). V lost 6 bases and J lost 2, with 10 bases in between. The CDR3 spans 13 residues. For the CDR3, the DNA is TGTGCCAGCAGGCGGGGGGGAAACACTGAAGCTTTCTTT. Amino acids: CASRRGGNTEAFF.

V gene TRBV14 combines with J gene TRBJ2-1, with D perhaps matching TRBD2 (6 bases). The V and J ends lost 5 bases and 3 bases respectively, with 20 bases between them. This CDR3 region has 17 residues. Germline V lookup: CDR1 SGHDN, CDR2 FVKESK. CDR3 in amino acids: CASSKGGGSLGYNEQFF. In DNA, the CDR3 is TGTGCCAGCAGCAAGGGAGGAGGGTCCCTAGGCTACAATGAGCAGTTCTTC. The full variable domain, completed using reference TRBV14 and TRBJ2-1, is EAGVTQFPSHSVIEKGQTVTLRCDPISGHDNLYWYRRVMGKEIKFLLHFVKESKQDESGMPNNRFLAERTGGTYSTLKVQPAELEDSGVYFCASSKGGGSLGYNEQFFGPGTRLTVL.

The chain uses TRBV9 and TRBJ2-2, with 9 bases fitting TRBD2. This CDR3 region has 18 residues. V shed 0 bases, J shed 1 base, and the junction held 7 bases outside the gene matches. Germline V CDR1 and CDR2: SGDLS, YYNGEE. The DNA of the CDR3 is TGTGCCAGCAGCGTAGCCCTCATAGCGGGGGAGAACACCGGGGAGCTGTTTTTT. Its protein is CASSVALIAGENTGELFF.

For the CDR3, the DNA is TGTGCCAGCAGCTTAGCTCCAGCGGGGGCGCGGGGTGGCTACACCTTC. This gives the protein CASSLAPAGARGGYTF. V gene TRBV11-2 combines with J gene TRBJ1-2; a weak D match, TRBD1 (6 bases). Trimming took 1 base from V and 7 from J, leaving 19 bases between them. This CDR3 is 16 amino acids long. In germline, CDR1 is SGHAT, CDR2 FQNNGV.

This clone was counted once. The J gene is TRBJ1-2, the V gene TRBV6-5; D is perhaps TRBD1 (6 bases). Trimming pared 6 bases from V and 8 bases from J, leaving 19 bases between. The CDR3 runs to 14 residues. Germline V gene lookup returns CDR1 MNHEY and CDR2 SVGAGI. The DNA for the CDR3 is TGTGCCAGCAGCCCCCCTACAGGGTTCGGCGGCTACACCTTC. Protein: CASSPPTGFGGYTF.

This chain links TRBV7-2 with TRBJ1-1, with D uncertain. The CDR3 runs to 19 residues. The germline gives CDR1 SGHTA, CDR2 FQGNSA. Trimming took off 2 bases at V and 0 bases at J, with 22 bases between the two ends. CDR3 sequence reads: CASSLYPGLQGFMNTEAFF. The CDR3 DNA sequence: TGTGCCAGCAGCTTATATCCTGGTTTACAAGGATTCATGAACACTGAAGCTTTCTTT.

This chain connects TRBV7-7 to TRBJ2-7; a possible D gene is TRBD2 (6 bases). Germline V lookup: CDR1 SSHAT, CDR2 FNYEAQ (reference sequence). CDR3 length: 14 residues. The ends were cut back, 2 bases at V and 6 bases at J, with 14 bases in the middle. CDR3 DNA: TGTGCCAGCAGCTTAAGGGAGGCGACTAGCGAGCAGTACTTC. Its translation: CASSLREATSEQYF.

This clone was recorded only once. V gene TRBV18 combines with J gene TRBJ1-1, with D maybe TRBD1 (5 bases). The CDR3 has 14 amino acids. V lost 6 bases, J lost 2 bases, and 13 bases lay in between. The V gene's germline CDR1 is KGHSH and CDR2 LQKENI. The CDR3 nucleotides read TGTGCCAGCTCTGATGGCGGGGACAACACTGAAGCTTTCTTT. This codes for CASSDGGDNTEAFF.

The rearrangement links TRBV27 to TRBJ1-1, with TRBD1 matching 7 bases. CDR3 length: 14 amino acids. The V segment lost 5 bases and the J segment 0 bases; nucleotides outside the gene matches: 3. CDR1 and CDR2 from the germline V gene are MNHEY and SMNVEV (reference sequence). The CDR3 is CASSQGELNTEAFF. The CDR3 DNA is TGTGCCAGCAGTCAGGGGGAGTTGAACACTGAAGCTTTCTTT.

The J gene is TRBJ1-1, the V gene TRBV3-1 (or the pseudogene TRBV3-2); D is undetermined. This CDR3 region has 15 residues. Trimming left V 3 bases short and J 4 bases short, with 15 bases between. Germline V gene lookup returns CDR1 LGHDT and CDR2 YNNKEL (reference sequence). CDR3 sequence reads: CASSQSEGLSTEAFF. In nucleotides, the CDR3 is TGTGCCAGCAGCCAGTCGGAGGGCCTTAGCACTGAAGCTTTCTTT.

The chain links TRBV6-6 to TRBJ1-1; D unresolved. CDR3 size: 15 residues. Trimming removed 2 bases from V and 2 bases from J, with 12 bases in between. CDR1 MNHNY and CDR2 SVGAGI come from the germline V gene (reference sequence). The CDR3 sequence is CASSYNPRINTEAFF. CDR3 DNA sequence: TGTGCCAGCAGTTACAACCCCAGGATAAACACTGAAGCTTTCTTT.

This clone was observed once. CDR3 protein: CASSLDREKGYTF. CDR3 nucleotide sequence: TGTGCCAGCAGCTTAGACAGGGAAAAGGGCTACACCTTC. The chain couples TRBV7-9 to TRBJ1-2; D may be TRBD1 (6 bases). The CDR3 is 13 amino acids. Germline V CDR1 and CDR2: SEHNR, FQNEAQ (reference sequence). Trimming pared 1 base from V and 8 bases from J, leaving 11 bases between.

The rearrangement links TRBV2 to TRBJ2-7; a weak D match, TRBD2 (7 bases). Germline V gene sequence: CDR1 SNHLY, CDR2 FYNNEI. Trimming left V 6 bases short and J 5 bases short, with 20 bases between. This CDR3 has 15 residues. CDR3 residues: CASSSTGRGVHEQYF. The DNA of the CDR3 is TGTGCCAGCAGCTCAACAGGGAGGGGGGTCCACGAGCAGTACTTC.